The 22 T cell receptor beta chains below all came from one sample that was sequenced in a study of T-cell reconstitution after alpha-beta-depleted transplantation in children. TCRbeta library construction was performed incorporating unique molecular identifiers. TCRdb ran MiXCR on the PCR reads and lists one entry per CDR3 protein. Counted here are 480,000 or so distinct CDR3 sequences, 10% occurring once; the ten biggest clones make up just over 2%. This specimen was PBMCs, taken before TCRalphabeta/CD19-depleted stem cell transplant. These receptors all come from a child under 10 years old with inherited bone marrow failure, due to receive a stem cell transplant.

This clonotype was observed at least ten times. J is TRBJ2-4 and V is TRBV28, with D maybe TRBD2 (5 bases). V lost 1 base to trimming and J lost 0 bases, with 10 bases between them. There are 16 residues in the CDR3. From germline, CDR1 is MDHEN and CDR2 SYDVKM. The CDR3 loop reads CASSLLRVLAKNIQYF. The CDR3 coding sequence is TGTGCCAGCAGTTTATTGAGGGTCTTAGCCAAAAACATTCAGTACTTC.

Many counts were recorded for this clonotype. The rearrangement joins TRBV13 to TRBJ2-1, with D perhaps matching TRBD2 (7 bases). The germline V gene encodes CDR1 PRHDT and CDR2 FYEKMQ (reference sequence). The CDR3 runs 17 residues. V lost 2 bases and J lost 0, with 14 bases in between. The DNA of the CDR3 is TGTGCCAGCAGCTTACTTGGCGGGGGCCCCTCCTACAATGAGCAGTTCTTC. Protein sequence: CASSLLGGGPSYNEQFF.

The table lists this clonotype with many counts. J is TRBJ2-3 and V is TRBV11-1, with unresolved D. This CDR3 is 11 amino acids long. Germline V lookup: CDR1 SGHAT, CDR2 FQDESV (reference sequence). V was cut by 7 bases and J by 6 bases, with 8 bases left in between. For the CDR3, the DNA is TGTGCCAGCATTATAATTGATACGCAGTATTTT. It encodes CASIIIDTQYF.

The chain couples TRBV7-9 to TRBJ2-5; D is perhaps TRBD2 (5 bases). The V end lost 1 base, the J end lost 1 base, and 13 bases lay between the germline ends. The CDR3 contains 16 residues. Per germline, CDR1 SEHNR and CDR2 FQNEAQ (reference sequence). CDR3 sequence reads: CASSLGWGAVQETQYF. The CDR3 coding sequence is TGTGCCAGCAGCTTAGGGTGGGGAGCGGTCCAAGAGACCCAGTACTTC.

The J gene is TRBJ2-5, the V gene TRBV29-1; 11 nucleotides align to TRBD1. CDR3 length equals 13 residues. Germline CDR1 is SQVTM and CDR2 is ANQGSEA. V was clipped by 5 bases and J by 5 bases; unmatched bases: 4. The CDR3 region is CSVRTGGYETQYF. The CDR3 nucleotides are TGCAGCGTTAGGACAGGGGGCTACGAGACCCAGTACTTC. The entire variable domain, with the rest obtained from reference TRBV29-1 and TRBJ2-5, is as follows: SAVISQKPSRDICQRGTSLTIQCQVDSQVTMMFWYRQQPGQSLTLIATANQGSEATYESGFVIDKFPISRPNLTFSTLTVSNMSPEDSSIYLCSVRTGGYETQYFGPGTRLLVL.

This clonotype was recorded a few times. The chain recombines TRBV19 with TRBJ2-4; tentatively, D is TRBD2 (6 bases). The CDR3 sequence is 13 residues long. Germline loops: CDR1 LNHDA, CDR2 SQIVND (reference sequence). The V gene lost 11 bases and the J gene lost 6 bases, with 17 bases spanning the gap. The CDR3: CASLGLAPNIQYF. The CDR3 nucleotides are TGTGCCTCGCTTGGGCTAGCGCCAAACATTCAGTACTTC.

The chain employs TRBV20-1 and TRBJ1-2, with 10 bases aligning to TRBD1. The CDR3 spans 14 residues. Germline CDR1 and CDR2: DFQATT and SNEGSKA (reference sequence). The J segment lost 8 bases and the V segment lost 3 bases, leaving 9 bases of the junction unmatched. CDR3 DNA sequence: TGCAGTGCTAGGGAGACAGGGGGCGGTGGGGGCTACACCTTC. Protein product: CSARETGGGGGYTF.

The chain recombines TRBV21-1 with TRBJ2-7; TRBD2 is the table's D call and was not checked against the DNA. TRBV21-1 is given as a pseudogene. CDR3 length equals 13 residues. The CDR3 DNA sequence: TGTGCCAGCGAGCGGGAGTGGTCCTACGAGCAGTACTTC. It codes for CASEREWSYEQYF.

This clonotype was recorded many times. The chain carries TRBV4-3 and TRBJ2-7; D may be TRBD2 (5 bases). Germline CDR1 reads LGHNA; CDR2 reads YSLEER. The CDR3 totals 15 residues. V was trimmed by 1 base and J by 2 bases, leaving 12 bases between them. CDR3 DNA sequence: TGCGCCAGCAGCCAAGTTCGGGGTCCGCCCTACGAGCAGTACTTC. Its protein product is CASSQVRGPPYEQYF.

About this clonotype: This may arise from a read error, as a much more abundant clone is one base away. This chain connects TRBV7-2 to TRBJ2-7; D may be TRBD2 (5 bases). The CDR3 runs 15 residues. Germline values: CDR1 SGHTA, CDR2 FQGNSA. CDR3 nucleotides: TGTGCCAGCAGCTTATCTGGAGGCCCCTCCTACGACCAGTACTTC. Its protein is CASSLSGGPSYDQYF.

This clonotype has at least ten counts. J is TRBJ2-7 and V is TRBV7-2; no reliable D call. Germline loops: CDR1 SGHTA, CDR2 FQGNSA. CDR3 length: 13 amino acids. V gave up 5 bases and J gave up 3 bases, with 11 bases separating them. CDR3 bases: TGTGCCAGCAGCCCTTTGGACGGCTACGAGCAGTACTTC. Protein sequence: CASSPLDGYEQYF.

This sequence joins TRBV2 and TRBJ1-6; TRBD1 aligns across 9 bases. V was clipped by 8 bases and J by 3 bases; unmatched bases: 2. Germline assignment: CDR1 SNHLY and CDR2 FYNNEI. This CDR3 spans 14 amino acids. This CDR3 is CASETGGYNSPLHF. The DNA for the CDR3 is TGTGCCAGCGAGACAGGGGGCTATAATTCACCCCTCCACTTT.

This clonotype came up many times. V and J are TRBV6-5 and TRBJ2-7, with 8 bases identical to TRBD2. This CDR3 contains 15 residues. V was clipped by 2 bases and J by 0 bases; unmatched bases: 3. Germline V CDR1 and CDR2: MNHEY, SVGAGI. The CDR3 sequence is CASSYLSGASYEQYF. The DNA for the CDR3 is TGTGCCAGCAGTTACCTTAGCGGGGCCTCCTACGAGCAGTACTTC.

This clonotype was counted only a few times. The rearrangement joins TRBV5-5 to TRBJ2-5; the D gene could be TRBD1 or TRBD2 (5 bases each). This CDR3 has 13 amino acids. Germline V gene data show CDR1 as SGHKS and CDR2 as YYEKEE (reference sequence). Trimming removed 4 bases from V and 5 bases from J, with 12 bases in between. CDR3 amino acids: CASSAGAWETQYF. The CDR3 bases are TGTGCCAGCAGCGCCGGGGCTTGGGAGACCCAGTACTTC.

This clonotype showed up many times. This rearrangement joins TRBV27 to TRBJ2-7, with D hard to call. The CDR3 covers 13 residues. Germline loops: CDR1 MNHEY, CDR2 SMNVEV (reference sequence). Trimming shortened V by 6 bases and J by 7 bases, and 16 bases separated the two germline ends. The CDR3 region has the DNA TGTGCCAGCAGCCCCCGGCCCGGGTTGGAGCAGTACTTC. Translating gives CASSPRPGLEQYF.

The genes are TRBV3-1 and TRBJ2-3, with 8 bases identical to TRBD2. Per the germline V gene, CDR1 is LGHDT and CDR2 is YNNKEL (reference sequence). The V and J ends lost 5 bases and 0 bases, in that order; junction bases with no gene match: 4. This CDR3 comprises 15 residues. The DNA for the CDR3 is TGTGCCAGCAGCTGGCGGGGGGATAGCACAGATACGCAGTATTTT. Translating gives CASSWRGDSTDTQYF.

This clonotype was seen at least ten times. V and J are TRBV11-2 and TRBJ2-1; 9 bases line up with TRBD1. The length of the CDR3 is 16 residues. Trimming took 1 base from V and 6 from J; bases not matched to a gene: 7. Germline loops: CDR1 SGHAT, CDR2 FQNNGV. This CDR3 is CASSLGPGTGRNEQFF. In DNA, the CDR3 is TGTGCCAGCAGCTTAGGTCCTGGGACAGGGCGCAATGAGCAGTTCTTC.

Ten or more counts support this clonotype. This chain links TRBV10-3 with TRBJ2-3; D perhaps matches TRBD2 (5 bases). This CDR3 is 18 amino acids long. Germline V gene lookup returns CDR1 ENHRY and CDR2 SYGVKD. Trimming removed 3 bases at V and 2 bases at J, with 21 bases between. Here the CDR3 DNA reads TGTGCCATCAGTGACCCATCGTCCGAGGGCGACATCACAGATACGCAGTATTTT. This gives the protein CAISDPSSEGDITDTQYF.

In its sample, this clonotype was seen many times. The V and J genes are TRBV20-1 and TRBJ2-7; D remains ambiguous. CDR1 and CDR2 (germline): DFQATT, SNEGSKA (reference sequence). This CDR3 comprises 11 residues. V was pared by 6 bases and J by 0 bases, with 6 bases between. The CDR3 is CSARDSYEQYF. The CDR3 nucleotides are TGCAGTGCCCGTGACTCCTACGAGCAGTACTTC.

This clonotype was recorded at least ten times. The gene calls are TRBV19 and TRBJ1-3; no firm D call. CDR3 length: 13 residues. Trimming took off 9 bases at V and 2 bases at J, with 11 bases between the two ends. CDR1 is LNHDA, CDR2 SQIVND, per germline (reference sequence). The CDR3 sequence: CASARAAGNTIYF. The CDR3 nucleotides are TGTGCCAGCGCGAGGGCGGCTGGAAACACCATATATTTT.

This clonotype was counted many times. The chain joins TRBV11-2 to TRBJ2-7, with D possibly being TRBD2 (7 bases). CDR3 length: 15 amino acids. The germline V and J ends were trimmed by 5 bases and 0 bases, with 14 bases remaining between them. The germline V gene encodes CDR1 SGHAT and CDR2 FQNNGV. As DNA, the CDR3 is TGTGCCAGCAGCCCCTTTGCGGGGGCCTCCTACGAGCAGTACTTC. Amino acids: CASSPFAGASYEQYF.

In its sample, this clonotype was seen many times. The chain carries TRBV2 and TRBJ2-7; D unresolved. Trimming pared 2 bases from V and 6 bases from J, leaving 14 bases between. Germline CDR1 and CDR2: SNHLY and FYNNEI. This CDR3 comprises 14 residues. CDR3 amino acids: CASSESRIDLEQYF. For the CDR3, the DNA is TGTGCCAGCAGTGAATCCCGAATCGACCTCGAGCAGTACTTC.